A single sample gave rise to the 2 T cell receptor beta chains below, sequenced in a study of T-cell memory formation after mild COVID-19. TCRdb passed the 5' RACE reads through MiXCR, listing each CDR3 protein once. There are 120,000 or so distinct CDR3 sequences in the sample; 15% to 20% occur only once, and approximately 15% lies in the top ten. Sequenced input: PBMCs or a T cell subset sorted from them (not recorded which). The receptor source for this set is an adult woman who had mild COVID-19 (a few samples of this study predate the infection). Cell type and time point are not known.

This chain connects TRBV7-6 to TRBJ2-5, with TRBD1 matching 8 bases. V gave up 3 bases and J gave up 2 bases; unmatched junction bases: 5. The CDR3 is 15 amino acids. Germline V gene lookup returns CDR1 SGHVS and CDR2 FNYEAQ. The chain's CDR3 is CASSFGTGPQETQYF. For the CDR3, the DNA is TGTGCCAGCAGCTTCGGGACAGGCCCTCAAGAGACCCAGTACTTC.

This clonotype came up a few times. CDR3 DNA: TGTGCCAGCAGCTTATTGCCAAAACGCTCCTACAATGAGCAGTTCTTC. The encoded protein is CASSLLPKRSYNEQFF. The chain uses TRBV7-9 and TRBJ2-1; D remains unclear. Germline-derived CDR1 and CDR2 are SEHNR and FQNEAQ (reference sequence). Trimming removed 2 bases from V and 0 bases from J, with 11 bases in between. This CDR3 spans 16 amino acids.